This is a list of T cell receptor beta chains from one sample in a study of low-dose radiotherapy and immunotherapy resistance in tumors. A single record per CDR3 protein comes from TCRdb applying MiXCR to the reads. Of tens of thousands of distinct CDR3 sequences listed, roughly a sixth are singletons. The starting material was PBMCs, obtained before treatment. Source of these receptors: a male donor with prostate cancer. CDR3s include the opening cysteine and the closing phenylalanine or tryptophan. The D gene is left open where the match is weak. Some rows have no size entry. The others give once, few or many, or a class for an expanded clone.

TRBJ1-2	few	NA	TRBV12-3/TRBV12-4	TGTGCCAGCAGTTTAGCGCTGACGACAGCAAGTTACACCTTC	CASSLALTTASYTF
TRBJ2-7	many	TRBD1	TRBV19	TGTGCCAGGGGACAGGGTAAGGGATCCTACGAGCAGTACTTC	CARGQGKGSYEQYF
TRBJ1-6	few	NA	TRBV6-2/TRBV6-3	TGTGCCAGCAGCCGAGACAGGTCGAATTCACCCCTCCACTTT	CASSRDRSNSPLHF
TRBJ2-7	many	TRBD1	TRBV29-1	TGCAGCGTCTCGGACAGGGGGACCCGGGAGTACTTC	CSVSDRGTREYF
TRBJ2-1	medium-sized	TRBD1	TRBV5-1	TGCGCCAGCAGCTTGGGACAGGGGGCGTTCAATGAGCAGTTCTTC	CASSLGQGAFNEQFF
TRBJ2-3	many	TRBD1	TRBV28	TGTGCCAGCAGTTACGGACAGGGGCCCACAGATACGCAGTATTTT	CASSYGQGPTDTQYF
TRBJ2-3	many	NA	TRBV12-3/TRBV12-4	TGTGCCAGCAGCCGACCCAGGGATGGTGCAGATACGCAGTATTTT	CASSRPRDGADTQYF
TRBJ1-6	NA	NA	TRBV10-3	TGTGCCACAAGGGGGAATAATTCACCCCTCCACTTT	CATRGNNSPLHF
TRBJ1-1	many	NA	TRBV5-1	TGCGCCAGCAGTTCGACCCCGGGGGAAGGCACTGAAGCTTTCTTT	CASSSTPGEGTEAFF
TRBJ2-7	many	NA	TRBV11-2	TGTGCCAGCAGCTTAGTCTACGAGCAGTACTTC	CASSLVYEQYF
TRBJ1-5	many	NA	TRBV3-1	TGTGCCAGCAGCCAAGAGGGGATAATGGGTAGCAATCAGCCCCAGCATTTT	CASSQEGIMGSNQPQHF
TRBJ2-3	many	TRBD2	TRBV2	TGTGCCAGCAGTGCCCTGCGGGAGGGCACAGATACGCAGTATTTT	CASSALREGTDTQYF
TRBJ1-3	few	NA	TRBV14	TGTGCCAGCAGCCGGTCACGGCCTGGAAACACCATATATTTT	CASSRSRPGNTIYF
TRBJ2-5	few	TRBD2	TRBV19	TGTGCCAGTAATCCCGGGGACTACTCCAGAGAGACCCAGTACTTC	CASNPGDYSRETQYF
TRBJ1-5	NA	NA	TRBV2	TGTGCCAGCAGGGAGGGGCGAAGCAATCAGCCCCAGCATTTT	CASREGRSNQPQHF